A single sample gave rise to the 10 T cell receptor beta chains below, sequenced in a study of blood T cell repertoires in COVID-19. TCRdb keeps only in-frame clones here, not all; method: immunoSEQ multiplex PCR. Here the sample spans approximately 440,000 clones, roughly 88% being singletons. Sequenced material: peripheral blood. The receptors were sampled from a woman aged 50 to 60 with COVID-19, enrolled during active disease.

V is TRBV5-4 and J is TRBJ2-1; 7 bases align to TRBD1. The germline gives CDR1 SGHNT, CDR2 YYREEE (reference sequence). CDR3 length: 14 residues. The V segment lost 4 bases and the J segment 4 bases; nucleotides outside the gene matches: 5. This CDR3 reads CASSPRDRYNEQFF. CDR3 in DNA: TGTGCCAGCAGCCCTAGGGACAGATACAATGAGCAGTTCTTC.

This clone was counted at least ten times. The chain recombines TRBV27 with TRBJ2-1; 7 nucleotides align to TRBD1. The CDR3 covers 15 residues. The V gene end was trimmed by 4 bases and the J gene end by 0 bases; junction bases not matched to a gene: 3. Germline V gene data show CDR1 as MNHEY and CDR2 as SMNVEV (reference sequence). CDR3 sequence (DNA): TGTGCCAGCAGTTCCCGGGACAGCTCCTACAATGAGCAGTTCTTC. Its translation: CASSSRDSSYNEQFF.

The J gene is TRBJ2-5, the V gene TRBV30; the D gene is possibly TRBD1 (5 bases). The CDR3 is made up of 13 amino acids. Germline values: CDR1 GTSNPN, CDR2 SVGIG (reference sequence). The germline V and J ends were trimmed by 2 bases and 1 base, with 8 bases remaining between them. CDR3 in DNA: TGTGCCTGGAGTCCCGACAGCCAAGAGACCCAGTACTTC. Its protein is CAWSPDSQETQYF.

The rearrangement uses TRBV30 and TRBJ2-7; 9 bases map to TRBD1. The germline CDR1 and CDR2 sequences are GTSNPN and SVGIG (reference sequence). V shed 2 bases and J 5 bases; nucleotides not matched to a gene: 4. CDR3 length equals 13 residues. The CDR3 region is CAWSQGTGNEQYF. CDR3 nucleotides: TGTGCCTGGAGTCAGGGGACAGGGAACGAGCAGTACTTC.

The J gene is TRBJ2-5, the V gene TRBV19; 8 nucleotides match TRBD1. The V gene's germline CDR1 is LNHDA and CDR2 SQIVND (reference sequence). This CDR3 comprises 13 residues. Germline trimming cut 5 bases from V and 7 bases from J; bases unmatched to any gene: 6. The CDR3 is CASSHGQGGTQYF. CDR3 DNA: TGTGCCAGTAGTCACGGACAGGGAGGGACCCAGTACTTC. Full variable domain (outside the CDR3, taken from reference TRBV19 and TRBJ2-5): DGGITQSPKYLFRKEGQNVTLSCEQNLNHDAMYWYRQDPGQGLRLIYYSQIVNDFQKGDIAEGYSVSREKKESFPLTVTSAQKNPTAFYLCASSHGQGGTQYFGPGTRLLVL.

V is TRBV28 and J is TRBJ1-2; perhaps TRBD1 as D (5 bases). Germline CDR1 and CDR2: MDHEN and SYDVKM. This CDR3 is built from 11 residues. The germline V and J ends were trimmed by 5 bases and 5 bases, with 6 bases remaining between them. CDR3 sequence: CASSPGYGYTF. Written as DNA, the CDR3 is TGTGCCAGCAGTCCAGGGTATGGCTACACCTTC.

The rearrangement links TRBV10-3 to TRBJ2-1, with 12 nucleotides matching TRBD2. The CDR3 runs 16 residues. J lost 0 bases, V lost 6 bases, and 3 bases had no gene match. Germline V gene sequence: CDR1 ENHRY, CDR2 SYGVKD. Here the CDR3 DNA reads TGTGCCATCAGACGGACTAGCGGGGACTCCTACAATGAGCAGTTCTTC. It is translated as CAIRRTSGDSYNEQFF.

V is TRBV5-1 and J is TRBJ2-5, with 12 nucleotides matching TRBD2. V was clipped by 1 base and J by 3 bases; unmatched bases: 4. The CDR3 is 16 amino acids. CDR1 and CDR2 (germline): SGHRS, YFSETQ. For the CDR3, the DNA is TGCGCCAGCAGCTTGACTAGCGGGGGGCGTAAAGAGACCCAGTACTTC. Amino acids: CASSLTSGGRKETQYF.

V usage is TRBV5-8 and J usage is TRBJ2-3; 7 bases align to TRBD2. V shed 4 bases and J 1 base; nucleotides not matched to a gene: 15. The CDR3 runs to 18 residues. Per germline, CDR1 SGHTS and CDR2 YDEGEE. CDR3 nucleotides: TGTGCCAGCAGCCAGACGAGCGGGGTGATTTGGGGCACAGATACGCAGTATTTT. Encoded protein: CASSQTSGVIWGTDTQYF.

For this clone: This CDR3 is also generated by other DNA sequences in the sample. The chain couples TRBV27 to TRBJ1-2; D is unclear. V lost 3 bases to trimming and J lost 0 bases, with 5 bases between them. The CDR3 contains 13 residues. Germline CDR1 is MNHEY and CDR2 is SMNVEV (reference sequence). CDR3 in amino acids: CASSFGANYGYTF. The CDR3 nucleotides are TGTGCCAGCAGTTTTGGAGCTAACTATGGCTACACCTTC.